This T cell receptor beta chain was obtained from a study of blood T cell repertoires in COVID-19. Profiled with immunoSEQ multiplex PCR; TCRdb holds only in-frame clones, not every one. The repertoire holds 250,000 to 300,000 clones, with about 88% as singletons. The sequence was obtained from a woman aged 55-70 years with acute or convalescent COVID-19. What was sequenced was peripheral blood.

The chain's CDR3 is CATSREQSNFEAFF. Here the CDR3 DNA reads TGTGCCACCAGCAGAGAACAGTCTAACTTTGAAGCTTTCTTT. The chain has TRBV15 and TRBJ1-1; D is undetermined. CDR3 length: 14 amino acids. CDR1 is LNHNV and CDR2 is YYDKDF in the germline V gene (reference sequence). V was shortened by 0 bases and J by 7 bases, with 12 bases between the two germline ends.